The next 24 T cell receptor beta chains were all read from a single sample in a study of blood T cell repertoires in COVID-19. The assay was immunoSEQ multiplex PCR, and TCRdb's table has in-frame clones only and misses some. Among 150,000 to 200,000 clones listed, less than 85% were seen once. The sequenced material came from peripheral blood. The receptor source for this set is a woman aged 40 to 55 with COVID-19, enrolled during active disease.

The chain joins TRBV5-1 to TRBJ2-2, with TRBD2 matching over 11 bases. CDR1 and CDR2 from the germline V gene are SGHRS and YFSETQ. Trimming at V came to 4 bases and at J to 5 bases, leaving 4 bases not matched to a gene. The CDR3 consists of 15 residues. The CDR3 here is CASSLRLAGTGELFF. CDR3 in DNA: TGCGCCAGCAGCCTTCGACTAGCGGGGACCGGGGAGCTGTTTTTT.

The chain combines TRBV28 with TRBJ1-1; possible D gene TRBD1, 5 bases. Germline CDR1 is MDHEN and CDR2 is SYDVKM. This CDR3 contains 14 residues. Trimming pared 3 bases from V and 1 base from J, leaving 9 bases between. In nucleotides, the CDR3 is TGTGCCAGCAGTTTTCCAGGGCAGAACACTGAAGCTTTCTTT. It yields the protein CASSFPGQNTEAFF.

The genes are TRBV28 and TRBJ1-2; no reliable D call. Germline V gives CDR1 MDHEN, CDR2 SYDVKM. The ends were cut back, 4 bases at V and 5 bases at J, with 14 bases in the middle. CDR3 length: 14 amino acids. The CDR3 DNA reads TGTGCCAGCAGTTCCTCGAGGTACCCGTATGGCTACACCTTC. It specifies CASSSSRYPYGYTF.

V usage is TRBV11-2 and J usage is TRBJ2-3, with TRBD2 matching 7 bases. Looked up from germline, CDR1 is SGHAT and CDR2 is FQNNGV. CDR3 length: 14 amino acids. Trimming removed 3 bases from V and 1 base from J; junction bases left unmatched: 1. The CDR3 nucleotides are TGTGCCAGCAGCTTGAGCGGGGGCACAGATACGCAGTATTTT. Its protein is CASSLSGGTDTQYF.

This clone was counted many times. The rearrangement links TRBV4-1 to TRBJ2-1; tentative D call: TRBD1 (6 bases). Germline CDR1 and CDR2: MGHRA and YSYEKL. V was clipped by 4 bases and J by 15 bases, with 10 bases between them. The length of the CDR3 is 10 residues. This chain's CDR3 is CASSRGQMFF. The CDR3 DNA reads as TGCGCCAGCAGCCGCGGACAGATGTTCTTC.

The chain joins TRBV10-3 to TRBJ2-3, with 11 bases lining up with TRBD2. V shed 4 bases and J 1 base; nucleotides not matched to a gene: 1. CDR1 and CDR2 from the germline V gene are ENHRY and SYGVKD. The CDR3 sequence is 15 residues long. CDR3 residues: CAISATSGGTDTQYF. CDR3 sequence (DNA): TGTGCCATCAGTGCGACTAGCGGGGGCACAGATACGCAGTATTTT.

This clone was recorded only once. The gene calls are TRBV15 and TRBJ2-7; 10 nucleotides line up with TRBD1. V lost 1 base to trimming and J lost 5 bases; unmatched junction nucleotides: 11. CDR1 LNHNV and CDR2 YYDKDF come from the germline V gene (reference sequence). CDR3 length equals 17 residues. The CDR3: CATSRGPGTGELHEQYF. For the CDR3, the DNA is TGTGCCACCAGCAGAGGTCCCGGGACAGGGGAGCTCCACGAGCAGTACTTC.

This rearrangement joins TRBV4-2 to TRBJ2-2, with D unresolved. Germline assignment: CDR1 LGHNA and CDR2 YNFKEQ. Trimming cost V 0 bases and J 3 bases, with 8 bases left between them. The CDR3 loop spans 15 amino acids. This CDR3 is CASSQDHFYTGELFF. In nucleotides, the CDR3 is TGTGCCAGCAGCCAAGATCACTTCTACACCGGGGAGCTGTTTTTT.

The CDR3 spells CASSTGQTNEKLFF. The CDR3 nucleotides read TGTGCCAGCAGTACGGGACAGACTAATGAAAAACTGTTTTTT. This chain joins TRBV28 and TRBJ1-4, with TRBD1 matching over 7 bases. Trimming at V came to 5 bases and at J to 2 bases, leaving 2 bases not matched to a gene. The length of the CDR3 is 14 residues. The V gene's germline CDR1 is MDHEN and CDR2 SYDVKM.

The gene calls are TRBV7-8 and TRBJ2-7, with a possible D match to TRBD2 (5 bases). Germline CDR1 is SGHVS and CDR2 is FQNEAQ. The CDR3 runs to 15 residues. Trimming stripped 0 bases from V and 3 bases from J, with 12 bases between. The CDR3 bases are TGTGCCAGCAGCTTAGCCATAGCGAGAATCTACGAGCAGTACTTC. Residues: CASSLAIARIYEQYF.

CDR3 in amino acids: CASSVAAGGRHEQYF. CDR3 coding DNA: TGTGCCAGCAGCGTAGCGGCGGGAGGGCGGCACGAGCAGTACTTC. The chain combines TRBV9 with TRBJ2-7, with 9 bases fitting TRBD2. CDR1 is SGDLS and CDR2 is YYNGEE in the germline V gene. The CDR3 has 15 residues. V shed 0 bases, J shed 5 bases, and the junction held 6 bases outside the gene matches.

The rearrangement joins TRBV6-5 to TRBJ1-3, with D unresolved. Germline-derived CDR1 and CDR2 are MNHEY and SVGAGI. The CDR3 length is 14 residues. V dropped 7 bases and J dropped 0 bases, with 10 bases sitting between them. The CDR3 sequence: CASINSNSGNTIYF. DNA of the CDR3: TGTGCCAGCATCAACTCAAACTCTGGAAACACCATATATTTT.

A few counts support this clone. CDR3 nucleotide sequence: TGTGCCAGCAGCCCCCGGGACAGGGGGATTAGTGAAAAACTGTTTTTT. Amino acids: CASSPRDRGISEKLFF. This sequence joins TRBV5-5 and TRBJ1-4; 11 positions match TRBD1. This CDR3 spans 16 amino acids. Germline-derived CDR1 and CDR2 are SGHKS and YYEKEE (reference sequence). With 4 bases clipped from V and 7 bases from J, the junction kept 9 bases outside the gene matches.

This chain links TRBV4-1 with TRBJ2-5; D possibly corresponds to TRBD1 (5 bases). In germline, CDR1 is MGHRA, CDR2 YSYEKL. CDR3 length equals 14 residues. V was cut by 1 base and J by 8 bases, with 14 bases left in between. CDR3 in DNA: TGCGCCAGCAGCCAAGGGTATCAGGGTAGCACCCAGTACTTC. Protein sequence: CASSQGYQGSTQYF.

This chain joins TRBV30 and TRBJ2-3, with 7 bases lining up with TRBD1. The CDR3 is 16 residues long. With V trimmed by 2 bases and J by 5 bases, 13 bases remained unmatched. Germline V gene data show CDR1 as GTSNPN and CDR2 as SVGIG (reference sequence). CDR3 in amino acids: CAWSLGVVGTEDTQYF. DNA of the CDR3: TGTGCCTGGAGTTTAGGAGTTGTCGGGACAGAAGATACGCAGTATTTT.

CDR3 loop: CASRPEQGTNYGYTF. The CDR3 DNA reads as TGTGCCAGCAGACCGGAACAGGGGACTAACTATGGCTACACCTTC. V usage is TRBV6-4 and J usage is TRBJ1-2, with 7 bases that match TRBD1. Trimming at V came to 6 bases and at J to 0 bases, leaving 7 bases not matched to a gene. This CDR3 contains 15 residues. Looked up from germline, CDR1 is MRHNA and CDR2 is SNTAGT.

In nucleotides, the CDR3 is TGTGCCAGCAGCCCGGCGGGAAGTAATGAGCAGTTCTTC. Encoded protein: CASSPAGSNEQFF. The J gene is TRBJ2-1, the V gene TRBV3-1 (or the pseudogene TRBV3-2); TRBD2 is a possible D gene (6 bases). The CDR3 length is 13 residues. V was shortened by 4 bases and J by 7 bases, with 11 bases between the two germline ends. CDR1 is LGHDT and CDR2 is YNNKEL in the germline V gene (reference sequence).

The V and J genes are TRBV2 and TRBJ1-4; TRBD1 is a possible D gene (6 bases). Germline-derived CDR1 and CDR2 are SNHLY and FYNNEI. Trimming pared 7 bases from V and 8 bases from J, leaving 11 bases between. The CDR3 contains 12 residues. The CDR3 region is CASTGAREKLFF. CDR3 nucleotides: TGTGCCAGCACAGGGGCAAGGGAAAAACTGTTTTTT. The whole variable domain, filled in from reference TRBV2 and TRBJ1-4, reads EPEVTQTPSHQVTQMGQEVILRCVPISNHLYFYWYRQILGQKVEFLVSFYNNEISEKSEIFDDQFSVERPDGSNFTLKIRSTKLEDSAMYFCASTGAREKLFFGSGTQLSVL.

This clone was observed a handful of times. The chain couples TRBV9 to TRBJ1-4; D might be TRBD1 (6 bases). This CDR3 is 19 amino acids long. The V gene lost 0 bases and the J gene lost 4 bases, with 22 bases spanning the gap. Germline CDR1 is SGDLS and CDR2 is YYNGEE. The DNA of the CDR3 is TGTGCCAGCAGCGTAGCCGAAACCACAGGGAGAGGGGATAATGAAAAACTGTTTTTT. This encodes CASSVAETTGRGDNEKLFF.

CDR3 DNA: TGTGCCTGGGAAAAACAGGGACAGAATGAAAAACTGTTTTTT. Amino acid sequence: CAWEKQGQNEKLFF. This rearrangement joins TRBV30 to TRBJ1-4, with 7 positions matching TRBD1. Germline V gene data show CDR1 as GTSNPN and CDR2 as SVGIG (reference sequence). This CDR3 contains 14 residues. V lost 5 bases to trimming and J lost 5 bases; unmatched junction nucleotides: 8.

This CDR3 is CASSQDGSRVRKDTGELFF. The CDR3, as DNA: TGCGCCAGCAGCCAAGATGGGTCTCGGGTACGGAAGGATACCGGGGAGCTGTTTTTT. The genes are TRBV4-1 and TRBJ2-2; no definite D call. The V and J ends lost 0 bases and 5 bases respectively, with 22 bases between them. This CDR3 is 19 amino acids long. CDR1 is MGHRA, CDR2 YSYEKL, per germline.

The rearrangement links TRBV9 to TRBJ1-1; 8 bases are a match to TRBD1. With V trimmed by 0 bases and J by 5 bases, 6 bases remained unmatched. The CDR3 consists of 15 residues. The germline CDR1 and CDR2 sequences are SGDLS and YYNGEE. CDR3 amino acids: CASSVEWQGATEAFF. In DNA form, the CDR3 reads TGTGCCAGCAGCGTAGAGTGGCAGGGGGCGACTGAAGCTTTCTTT. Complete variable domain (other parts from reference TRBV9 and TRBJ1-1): DSGVTQTPKHLITATGQRVTLRCSPRSGDLSVYWYQQSLDQGLQFLIQYYNGEERAKGNILERFSAQQFPDLHSELNLSSLELGDSALYFCASSVEWQGATEAFFGQGTRLTVV.

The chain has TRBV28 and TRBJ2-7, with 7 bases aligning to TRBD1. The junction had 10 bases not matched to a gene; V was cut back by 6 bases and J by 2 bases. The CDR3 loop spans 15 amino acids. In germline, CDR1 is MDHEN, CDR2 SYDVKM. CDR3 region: CASRLSRTGTYEQYF. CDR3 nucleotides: TGTGCCAGCAGGCTAAGCCGGACAGGCACCTACGAGCAGTACTTC.

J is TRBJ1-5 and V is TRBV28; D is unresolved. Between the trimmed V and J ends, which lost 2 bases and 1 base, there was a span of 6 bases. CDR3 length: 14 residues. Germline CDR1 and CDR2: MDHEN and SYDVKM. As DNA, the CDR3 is TGTGCCAGCAGTTTAGTGAGCAGCAATCAGCCCCAGCATTTT. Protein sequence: CASSLVSSNQPQHF.